This T cell receptor beta chain was retrieved from a study of T-cell reconstitution after alpha-beta-depleted transplantation in children. Looked up from germline, CDR1 is MGHRA and CDR2 is YSYEKL. The germline V and J ends were trimmed by 4 bases and 2 bases, with 15 bases remaining between them. The CDR3 contains 16 residues. This clonotype was detected ten times or more. Unique molecular identifiers were incorporated when the TCRbeta library was constructed. In TCRdb, the PCR reads were re-called with MiXCR into one record per CDR3 protein. Found here are roughly 220,000 distinct CDR3 sequences, about 9.6% of them singletons; the top ten hold 5% to 5.5%.

The J gene is TRBJ1-3, the V gene TRBV4-1, with D maybe TRBD1 (6 bases). Here the sequenced sample was PBMCs from the stem cell graft donor, taken from the stem cell graft. The receptor was isolated from a human donor who donated a stem cell graft to a child with SCID. CDR3: CASSLWGGRAGNTIYF. In DNA form, the CDR3 reads TGCGCCAGCAGCCTATGGGGGGGCAGGGCTGGAAACACCATATATTTT.